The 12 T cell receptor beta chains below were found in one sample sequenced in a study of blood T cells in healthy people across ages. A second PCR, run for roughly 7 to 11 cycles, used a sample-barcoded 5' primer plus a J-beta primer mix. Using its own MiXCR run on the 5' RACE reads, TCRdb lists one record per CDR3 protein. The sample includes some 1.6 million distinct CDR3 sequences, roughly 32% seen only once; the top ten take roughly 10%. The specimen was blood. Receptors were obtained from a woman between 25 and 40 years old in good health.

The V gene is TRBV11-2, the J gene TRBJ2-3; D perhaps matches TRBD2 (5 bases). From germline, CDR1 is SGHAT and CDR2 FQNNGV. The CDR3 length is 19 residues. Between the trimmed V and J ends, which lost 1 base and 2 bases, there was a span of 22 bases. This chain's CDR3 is CASSLVGRWTAKNTDTQYF. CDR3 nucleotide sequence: TGTGCCAGCAGCTTAGTGGGCCGGTGGACTGCTAAGAACACAGATACGCAGTATTTT.

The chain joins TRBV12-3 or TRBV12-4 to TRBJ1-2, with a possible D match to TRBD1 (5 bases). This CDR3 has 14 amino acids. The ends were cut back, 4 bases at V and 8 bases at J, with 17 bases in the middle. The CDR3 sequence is CASSSEGTLRGYTF. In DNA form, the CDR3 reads TGTGCCAGCAGTTCTGAGGGGACGCTCAGGGGCTACACCTTC.

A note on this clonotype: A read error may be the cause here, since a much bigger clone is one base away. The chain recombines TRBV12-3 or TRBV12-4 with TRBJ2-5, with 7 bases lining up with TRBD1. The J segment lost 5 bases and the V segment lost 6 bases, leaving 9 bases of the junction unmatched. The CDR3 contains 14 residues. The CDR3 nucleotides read TGTGCCAGCAGGTTCAGGACAGGTCTGGAGACCCAGTACTTC. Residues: CASRFRTGLETQYF.

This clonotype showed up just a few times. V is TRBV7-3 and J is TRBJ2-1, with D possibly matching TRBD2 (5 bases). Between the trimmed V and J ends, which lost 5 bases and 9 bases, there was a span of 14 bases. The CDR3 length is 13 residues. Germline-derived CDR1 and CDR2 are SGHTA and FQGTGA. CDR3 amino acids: CASSGSAESEQFF. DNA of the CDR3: TGTGCCAGCAGCGGTAGCGCCGAAAGTGAGCAGTTCTTC.

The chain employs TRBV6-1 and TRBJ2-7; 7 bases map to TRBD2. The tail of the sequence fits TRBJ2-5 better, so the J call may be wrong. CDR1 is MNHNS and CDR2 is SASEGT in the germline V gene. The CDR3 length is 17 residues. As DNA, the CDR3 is TGTGCCAGCAGTGATGGGACTAAGTCTGGGCGTGGAGAGACCCAGTACTTC. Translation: CASSDGTKSGRGETQYF.

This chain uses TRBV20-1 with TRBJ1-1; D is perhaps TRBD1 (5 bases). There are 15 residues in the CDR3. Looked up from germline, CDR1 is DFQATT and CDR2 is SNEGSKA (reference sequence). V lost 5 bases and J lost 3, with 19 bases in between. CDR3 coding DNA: TGCAGTGCTTCCGGGGAGCCGGGGCACGACACTGAAGCTTTCTTT. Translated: CSASGEPGHDTEAFF.

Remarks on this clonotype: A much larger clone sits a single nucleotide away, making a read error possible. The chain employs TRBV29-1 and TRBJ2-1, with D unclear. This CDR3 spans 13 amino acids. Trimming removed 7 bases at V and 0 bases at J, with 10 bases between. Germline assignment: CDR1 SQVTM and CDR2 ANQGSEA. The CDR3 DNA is TGCAGCGCTGCACAGAGCTCCTACAATGAGCAGTTCTTC. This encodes CSAAQSSYNEQFF.

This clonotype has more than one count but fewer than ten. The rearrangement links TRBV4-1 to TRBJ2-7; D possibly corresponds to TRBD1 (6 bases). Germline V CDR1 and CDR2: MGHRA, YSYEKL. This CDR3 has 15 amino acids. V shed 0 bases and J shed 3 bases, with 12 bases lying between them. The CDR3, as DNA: TGCGCCAGCAGCCAAGAAAGGGACAACTTCTACGAGCAGTACTTC. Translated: CASSQERDNFYEQYF.

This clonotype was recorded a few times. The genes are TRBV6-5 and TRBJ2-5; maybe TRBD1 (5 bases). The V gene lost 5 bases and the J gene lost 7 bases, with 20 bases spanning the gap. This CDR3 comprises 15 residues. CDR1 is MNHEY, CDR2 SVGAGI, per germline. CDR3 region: CASSPYSTATGTQYF. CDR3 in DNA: TGTGCCAGCAGTCCGTACTCGACAGCCACAGGGACCCAGTACTTC.

The CDR3 coding sequence is TGTGCCAGCAGTGAATTGGTTGGGCAGAGCACAGATACGCAGTATTTT. Protein sequence: CASSELVGQSTDTQYF. The J gene is TRBJ2-3, the V gene TRBV6-1; no definite D call. The length of the CDR3 is 16 residues. Trimming stripped 2 bases from V and 0 bases from J, with 12 bases between. Germline V gives CDR1 MNHNS, CDR2 SASEGT.

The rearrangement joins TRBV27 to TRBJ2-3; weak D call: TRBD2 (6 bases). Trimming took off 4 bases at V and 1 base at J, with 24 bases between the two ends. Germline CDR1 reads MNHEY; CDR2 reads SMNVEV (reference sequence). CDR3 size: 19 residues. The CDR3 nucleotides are TGTGCCAGCAGTTCCCCGAAAAAAATCTTTCAGCGGGGCACAGATACGCAGTATTTT. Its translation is CASSSPKKIFQRGTDTQYF.

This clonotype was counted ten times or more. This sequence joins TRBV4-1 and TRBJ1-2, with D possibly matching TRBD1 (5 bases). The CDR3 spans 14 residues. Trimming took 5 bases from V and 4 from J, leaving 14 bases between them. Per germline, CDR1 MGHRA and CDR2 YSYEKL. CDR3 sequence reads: CASSETGGSYGYTF. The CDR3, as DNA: TGCGCCAGCAGCGAGACGGGGGGTAGCTATGGCTACACCTTC.